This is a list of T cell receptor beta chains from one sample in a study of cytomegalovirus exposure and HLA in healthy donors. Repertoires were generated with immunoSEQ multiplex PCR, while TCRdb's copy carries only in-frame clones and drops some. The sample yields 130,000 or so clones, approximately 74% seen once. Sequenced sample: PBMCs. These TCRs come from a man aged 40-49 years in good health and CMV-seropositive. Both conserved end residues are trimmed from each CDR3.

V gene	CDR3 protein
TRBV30	AWSVRSGGLRNEQF
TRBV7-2	ASSAGGYEQY
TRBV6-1	ASTGQGRDTDTQY
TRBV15	ATRGLNTEAF
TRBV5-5	ASSLQGSDTEAF
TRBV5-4	ASSFREPYGYT
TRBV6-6	ASSYGQISGANVLT
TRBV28	ASSLVVGGRDIQY
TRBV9	ASSASPMLGYNEQF
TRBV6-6	ASSSAGANQPQH
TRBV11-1	ASSFNHGSELF
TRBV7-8	ASSLRISRTGVGNYGYT
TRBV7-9	ASSSHGDRGGYGYT
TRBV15	ATSRELQFEAF
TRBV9	ASSVGTASGDEQF
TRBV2	ASSESRTHANTGELF
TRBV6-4	ASSDSTGSGANVLT
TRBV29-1	VLGLGRTGELF
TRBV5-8	ASSWGVSGANVLT
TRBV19	ASRVDRSPYNEQF
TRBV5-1	ASSIRTAYEQY
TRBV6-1	ASSRADRDYQPQH
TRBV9	ASSVGGTGLNYGYT
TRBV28	ASLTGTRGSQPQH
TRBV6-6	ASQQDMNTEAF
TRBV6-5	ASGGAIYGYT
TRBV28	ASIPTGTVTGYT
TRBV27	ASSYSRTGELF
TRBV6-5	ASSSGTAQTGQPQH
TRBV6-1	AISEPTGGATNEKLF
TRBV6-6	ASSYQDRPEAF
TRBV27	ASSLRGRQQETQY
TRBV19	ASSRGHSKDYGYT
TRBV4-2	ASSSDGGQY
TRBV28	ASSFGSPGLAVDEQF
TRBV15	ATSGDSGNTGELF
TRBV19	ASSIDRVTEAF
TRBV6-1	ASSEERQGATQPQH
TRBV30	AWGQTNTEAF
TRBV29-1	SVEVAVVSVQETQY
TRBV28	ASSFGGTYEQY
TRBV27	ASSLLTANTEAF
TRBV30	AWMSGQGAKAF
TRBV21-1	ARPPGNSPLH
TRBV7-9	ASSTDRFTDTQY
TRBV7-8	ASSLGTAHYGYT
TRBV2	ASSGGQSNNSPLH
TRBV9	ASSVGRSSYEQY
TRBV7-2	ASSLHGANTGELF
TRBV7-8	ASSLSGRGTDTQY
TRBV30	AWSQMDFGYEQY
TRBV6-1	ASSEAQVFSSLGGSPLH
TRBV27	ASSPWDRGLEPQH
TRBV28	ASSPRASWDTQTNYGYT